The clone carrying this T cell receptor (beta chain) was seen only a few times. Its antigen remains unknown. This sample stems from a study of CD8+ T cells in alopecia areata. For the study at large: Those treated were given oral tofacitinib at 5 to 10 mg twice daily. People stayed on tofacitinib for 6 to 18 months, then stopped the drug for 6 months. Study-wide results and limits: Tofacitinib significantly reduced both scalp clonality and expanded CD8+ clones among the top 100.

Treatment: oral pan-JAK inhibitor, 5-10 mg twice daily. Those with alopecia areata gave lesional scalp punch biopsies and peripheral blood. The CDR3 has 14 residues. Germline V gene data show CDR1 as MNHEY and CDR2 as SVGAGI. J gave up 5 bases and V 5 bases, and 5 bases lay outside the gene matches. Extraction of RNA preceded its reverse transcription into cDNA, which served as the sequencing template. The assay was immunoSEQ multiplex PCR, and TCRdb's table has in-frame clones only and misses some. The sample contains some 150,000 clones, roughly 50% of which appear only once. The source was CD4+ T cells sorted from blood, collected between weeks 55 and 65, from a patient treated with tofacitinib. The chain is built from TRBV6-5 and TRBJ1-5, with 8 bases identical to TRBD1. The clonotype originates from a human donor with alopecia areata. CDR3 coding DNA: TGTGCCAGCAGTGGCGACAGGGGTTATCAGCCCCAGCATTTT. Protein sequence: CASSGDRGYQPQHF.